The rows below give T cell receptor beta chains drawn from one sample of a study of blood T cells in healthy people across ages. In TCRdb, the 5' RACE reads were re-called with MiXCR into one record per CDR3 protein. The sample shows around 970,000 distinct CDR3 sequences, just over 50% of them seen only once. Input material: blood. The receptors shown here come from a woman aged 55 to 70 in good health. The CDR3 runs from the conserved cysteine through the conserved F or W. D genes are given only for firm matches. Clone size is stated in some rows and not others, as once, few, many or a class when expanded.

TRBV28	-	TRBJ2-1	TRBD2	CASSLSASGGYKEQFF	TGTGCCAGCAGTCTATCGGCTAGCGGGGGGTACAAGGAGCAGTTCTTC
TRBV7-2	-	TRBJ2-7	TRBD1	CTSSSMGQGHEQYF	TGTACCAGCAGCTCAATGGGACAGGGGCACGAGCAGTACTTC
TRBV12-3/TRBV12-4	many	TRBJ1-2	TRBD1	CASSRQGYGYTF	TGTGCCAGCAGTAGACAGGGATATGGCTACACCTTC
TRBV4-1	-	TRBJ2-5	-	CASSQGPYTWEQYF	TGCGCCAGCAGCCAAGGGCCTTATACCTGGGAGCAGTACTTC
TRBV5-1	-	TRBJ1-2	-	CASSPEVSGALGGYTF	TGCGCCAGCAGTCCCGAAGTTTCCGGGGCCCTGGGAGGCTACACCTTC
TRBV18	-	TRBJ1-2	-	CASSPVNGVSQHGYTF	TGTGCCAGCTCACCTGTCAACGGGGTCTCCCAGCATGGCTACACCTTC
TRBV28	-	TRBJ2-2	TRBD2	CASSFGGRDTGELFF	TGTGCCAGCAGTTTTGGCGGGAGGGACACCGGGGAGCTGTTTTTT
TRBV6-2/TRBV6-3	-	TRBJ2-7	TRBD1	CASSNHGTGSYEQYF	TGTGCCAGCAGTAACCACGGGACAGGGAGCTACGAGCAGTACTTC
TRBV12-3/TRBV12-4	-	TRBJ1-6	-	CASVPGLYNSPLHF	TGTGCCAGCGTCCCGGGGCTCTATAATTCACCCCTCCACTTT
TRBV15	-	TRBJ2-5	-	CATSIDRGQETQYF	TGTGCCACCAGCATAGACAGAGGACAAGAGACCCAGTACTTC
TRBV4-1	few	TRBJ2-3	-	CASSQEEGFGTDTQYF	TGCGCCAGCAGCCAAGAAGAAGGGTTTGGCACAGATACGCAGTATTTT
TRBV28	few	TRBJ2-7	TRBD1	CASIPGGTGSYEQYF	TGTGCCAGCATACCAGGGGGGACAGGGTCCTACGAGCAGTACTTC
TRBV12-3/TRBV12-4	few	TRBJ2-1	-	CASRLAISLGNEQFF	TGTGCCAGCAGGCTAGCAATCTCGCTGGGGAATGAGCAGTTCTTC
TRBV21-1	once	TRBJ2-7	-	CASSERESYEQYF	TGTGCCAGCAGCGAGCGGGAGTCCTACGAGCAGTACTTC
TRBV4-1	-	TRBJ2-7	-	CASGQDGGRGYEQYF	TGCGCCAGCGGCCAAGATGGAGGGAGGGGGTACGAGCAGTACTTC
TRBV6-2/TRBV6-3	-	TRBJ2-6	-	CASSSGNDVSGANVLTF	TGTGCCAGCAGTTCAGGGAATGACGTCTCTGGGGCCAACGTCCTGACTTTC
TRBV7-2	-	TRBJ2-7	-	CASSRSGSHSYEQYF	TGTGCCAGCAGTCGTAGCGGAAGCCACTCCTACGAGCAGTACTTC
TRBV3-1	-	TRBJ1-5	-	CASSQRQNNQPQHF	TGTGCCAGCAGCCAAAGACAGAACAATCAGCCCCAGCATTTT
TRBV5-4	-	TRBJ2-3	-	CASSSLQESTDTQYF	TGTGCCAGCAGCTCCTTACAGGAAAGCACAGATACGCAGTATTTT
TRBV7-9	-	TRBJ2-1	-	CASRQTVAVVLDEQFF	TGTGCCAGCAGACAGACCGTAGCGGTTGTTTTGGATGAGCAGTTCTTC